This passage covers 26 T cell receptor beta chains from one sample sequenced in a study of response to subunit inactivated influenza vaccine. TCRdb re-called the RT-PCR reads with MiXCR, one entry per CDR3 protein. Of about 650,000 distinct CDR3 sequences in the sample, about 15% were seen once. The material was PBMCs from blood, obtained about 13 days after vaccination. These receptors were taken from a man aged 45-65 years who received an inactivated influenza vaccine.

The rearrangement links TRBV28 to TRBJ1-4, with D perhaps matching TRBD1 (5 bases). CDR3 length: 17 amino acids. CDR1 and CDR2 (germline): MDHEN, SYDVKM. V dropped 2 bases and J dropped 8 bases, with 21 bases sitting between them. The CDR3 nucleotides are TGTGCCAGCAGTTTAGGGGCAGGCCCAGACTTCCACGAAAAACTGTTTTTT. Encoded protein: CASSLGAGPDFHEKLFF.

The rearrangement joins TRBV6-5 to TRBJ2-1; tentative D call: TRBD2 (6 bases). V lost 4 bases, J lost 3 bases, and 16 bases lay in between. This CDR3 region has 16 residues. The germline V gene has CDR1 MNHEY and CDR2 SVGAGI. The CDR3 DNA sequence: TGTGCCAGCAGTTCCACTAGGAGGGTGGGCTACAATGAGCAGTTCTTC. This gives the protein CASSSTRRVGYNEQFF.

This chain uses TRBV7-2 with TRBJ2-7, with 8 bases aligning to TRBD2. Per the germline V gene, CDR1 is SGHTA and CDR2 is FQGNSA. This CDR3 is 15 amino acids long. The junction had 12 bases not matched to a gene; V was cut back by 5 bases and J by 6 bases. Here the CDR3 DNA reads TGTGCCAGCAGCCTTAGGACTAGCCTCCTAGGCGAGCAGTACTTC. It encodes CASSLRTSLLGEQYF.

This sequence joins TRBV11-1 and TRBJ2-6, with D perhaps TRBD1 or TRBD2 (5 bases each). The CDR3 covers 18 residues. The ends were cut back, 1 base at V and 2 bases at J, with 15 bases in the middle. Germline CDR1 SGHAT, CDR2 FQDESV (reference sequence). Written as DNA, the CDR3 is TGTGCCAGCAGCTTAGAATGGGGACCCGGGACTGGGGCCAACGTCCTGACTTTC. It is translated as CASSLEWGPGTGANVLTF.

In this sample, this clonotype turned up a few times. This chain joins TRBV4-2 and TRBJ2-3; perhaps TRBD1 as D (5 bases). Germline-derived CDR1 and CDR2 are LGHNA and YNFKEQ. Trimming cost V 0 bases and J 3 bases, with 16 bases left between them. The CDR3 is 17 residues long. The CDR3 region has the DNA TGTGCCAGCAGCCAAGATCAGGGTAGCCTCTCGACAGATACGCAGTATTTT. Its translation is CASSQDQGSLSTDTQYF.

This clonotype was observed a handful of times. The V gene is TRBV4-3, the J gene TRBJ2-3; 8 nucleotides line up with TRBD2. Losses at the gene ends were 4 bases for V and 2 bases for J; bases not matched to a gene: 5. This CDR3 region has 15 residues. The V gene's germline CDR1 is LGHNA and CDR2 YSLEER. As DNA, the CDR3 is TGCGCCAGCAGCCTTTTGACTAGCGCCACAGATACGCAGTATTTT. Its translation is CASSLLTSATDTQYF.

This clonotype has just a few counts. The chain links TRBV24-1 to TRBJ2-7, with TRBD1 matching 9 bases. The CDR3 consists of 13 residues. V dropped 9 bases and J dropped 4; count of bases not matched to a gene: 6. The germline V gene encodes CDR1 KGHDR and CDR2 SFDVKD. In DNA, the CDR3 is TGTGCCACCGTACGGGACAGGGCATACGAGCAGTACTTC. Residues: CATVRDRAYEQYF.

In this sample, this clonotype turned up a few times. The rearrangement uses TRBV4-3 and TRBJ2-7; tentatively, D is TRBD1 (7 bases). V was pared by 0 bases and J by 7 bases, with 16 bases between. The CDR3 covers 15 residues. Germline V CDR1 and CDR2: LGHNA, YSLEER. The CDR3 sequence: CASSQDGGGLEEQYF. Here the CDR3 DNA reads TGCGCCAGCAGCCAAGATGGAGGGGGCTTGGAGGAGCAGTACTTC.

J is TRBJ2-1 and V is TRBV27; D might be TRBD2 (7 bases). CDR1 MNHEY and CDR2 SMNVEV come from the germline V gene (reference sequence). This CDR3 comprises 14 residues. V was trimmed by 2 bases and J by 9 bases, leaving 14 bases between them. The CDR3: CASSLGGARREQFF. CDR3 sequence (DNA): TGTGCCAGCAGTTTAGGGGGGGCCCGACGTGAGCAGTTCTTC.

The table lists this clonotype with a few counts. J is TRBJ2-2 and V is TRBV28, with 9 bases that match TRBD1. The length of the CDR3 is 16 residues. V was pared by 7 bases and J by 6 bases, with 12 bases of the junction left unmatched. Germline CDR1 MDHEN, CDR2 SYDVKM. CDR3 sequence: CASTARPGTGPGELFF. CDR3 DNA: TGTGCCAGCACAGCCCGGCCCGGGACAGGGCCCGGGGAGCTGTTTTTT.

This clonotype has more than one count but fewer than ten. J is TRBJ2-6 and V is TRBV6-1, with D perhaps TRBD1 (5 bases). The V and J ends lost 5 bases and 4 bases respectively, with 9 bases between them. The V gene's germline CDR1 is MNHNS and CDR2 SASEGT. This CDR3 has 14 residues. The CDR3 loop is CASSRGWGANVLTF. DNA of the CDR3: TGTGCCAGCAGTAGGGGATGGGGGGCCAACGTCCTGACTTTC.

This clonotype was found many times. This sequence joins TRBV6-2 or TRBV6-3 and TRBJ2-7; 7 bases are shared with TRBD2. The CDR3 runs 14 residues. From germline, CDR1 is MNHEY and CDR2 SVGEGT. Losses at the gene ends were 6 bases for V and 2 bases for J; bases not matched to a gene: 7. The CDR3 sequence: CASSKMGGAYEQYF. In DNA form, the CDR3 reads TGTGCCAGCAGCAAAATGGGGGGGGCCTACGAGCAGTACTTC.

This clonotype has more than one count but fewer than ten. V gene TRBV7-9 combines with J gene TRBJ2-7, with 9 bases matching TRBD2. CDR3 size: 16 residues. CDR1 and CDR2 (germline): SEHNR, FQNEAQ (reference sequence). V shed 5 bases and J 4 bases; nucleotides not matched to a gene: 12. CDR3 loop: CASSPTSGSGRYEQYF. Here the CDR3 DNA reads TGTGCCAGCAGCCCGACTAGCGGATCTGGGAGGTACGAGCAGTACTTC.

This clonotype turned up a few times. The J gene is TRBJ2-4, the V gene TRBV12-3 or TRBV12-4; 9 bases are shared with TRBD2. The trim removed 2 bases at V and 6 bases at J, leaving 8 bases unmatched. CDR3 length: 16 amino acids. CDR3 in DNA: TGTGCCAGCAGTTTAAGCCGCGGGGGGGCGGGAAACATTCAGTACTTC. Translation: CASSLSRGGAGNIQYF.

The count of this clonotype is one. The chain joins TRBV5-5 to TRBJ2-3, with D perhaps TRBD1 or TRBD2 (5 bases each). The CDR3 is 15 residues long. The V end was cut by 0 bases, the J end by 4 bases, with 12 bases between. CDR1 SGHKS and CDR2 YYEKEE come from the germline V gene (reference sequence). The CDR3 DNA is TGTGCCAGCAGCTTGGTGGGCGAGGGACCAGATACGCAGTATTTT. It specifies CASSLVGEGPDTQYF. The variable domain in full, completed from reference TRBV5-5 and TRBJ2-3, reads DAGVTQSPTHLIKTRGQQVTLRCSPISGHKSVSWYQQVLGQGPQFIFQYYEKEERGRGNFPDRFSARQFPNYSSELNVNALLLGDSALYLCASSLVGEGPDTQYFGPGTRLTVL.

This sequence joins TRBV7-2 and TRBJ1-5, with D hard to call. V shed 5 bases and J shed 2 bases, with 13 bases lying between them. CDR1 and CDR2 from the germline V gene are SGHTA and FQGNSA. The CDR3 sequence is 15 residues long. CDR3: CASSLSGVRNQPQHF. DNA of the CDR3: TGTGCCAGCAGCCTAAGTGGGGTACGCAATCAGCCCCAGCATTTT. The variable domain in full, completed from reference TRBV7-2 and TRBJ1-5, reads GAGVSQSPSNKVTEKGKDVELRCDPISGHTALYWYRQSLGQGLEFLIYFQGNSAPDKSGLPSDRFSAERTGGSVSTLTIQRTQQEDSAVYLCASSLSGVRNQPQHFGDGTRLSIL.

The rearrangement links TRBV7-6 to TRBJ2-7, with a weak D call TRBD1 (5 bases). CDR3 length: 13 amino acids. Trimming removed 2 bases from V and 3 bases from J, with 8 bases in between. Germline V CDR1 and CDR2: SGHVS, FNYEAQ. The CDR3 sequence: CASSLQQDYEQYF. As DNA, the CDR3 is TGTGCCAGCAGCTTACAACAGGACTACGAGCAGTACTTC.

This clonotype was detected many times. The chain is built from TRBV7-9 and TRBJ2-3; D gene unclear. The CDR3 has 12 residues. The germline gives CDR1 SEHNR, CDR2 FQNEAQ (reference sequence). V gave up 3 bases and J gave up 4 bases, with 5 bases separating them. The CDR3 protein is CASSFPADTQYF. Here the CDR3 DNA reads TGTGCCAGCAGCTTTCCGGCAGATACGCAGTATTTT.

This clonotype was counted only a few times. This chain connects TRBV27 to TRBJ2-1; D is unclear. This CDR3 region has 15 residues. The germline V gene encodes CDR1 MNHEY and CDR2 SMNVEV (reference sequence). The V end lost 0 bases, the J end lost 7 bases, and 13 bases lay between the germline ends. In DNA, the CDR3 is TGTGCCAGCAGTTTATCGCTAGGACCGCGAAATGAGCAGTTCTTC. This gives the protein CASSLSLGPRNEQFF.

This clonotype has more than one count but fewer than ten. The rearrangement links TRBV15 to TRBJ2-3; the D is unclear. The CDR3 loop spans 16 amino acids. CDR1 LNHNV and CDR2 YYDKDF come from the germline V gene (reference sequence). V was pared by 0 bases and J by 0 bases, with 10 bases between. In DNA form, the CDR3 reads TGTGCCACCAGCAGAGATATTCAGTCCAGCACAGATACGCAGTATTTT. This codes for CATSRDIQSSTDTQYF.

The sample holds a few counts of this clonotype. This chain joins TRBV3-1 and TRBJ2-3; D gene uncertain. The CDR3 has 13 amino acids. Trimming took 0 bases from V and 5 from J, leaving 6 bases between them. Germline-derived CDR1 and CDR2 are LGHDT and YNNKEL (reference sequence). In nucleotides, the CDR3 is TGTGCCAGCAGCCAAGAATGGAGAGATACGCAGTATTTT. Translating gives CASSQEWRDTQYF.

The chain recombines TRBV12-3 or TRBV12-4 with TRBJ1-1; weak D call: TRBD1 (5 bases). V was trimmed by 10 bases and J by 0 bases, leaving 21 bases between them. CDR3 length: 16 residues. The CDR3 loop is CATRGRAGFMNTEAFF. The CDR3 coding sequence is TGTGCCACTCGGGGCAGGGCGGGCTTTATGAACACTGAAGCTTTCTTT.

The chain couples TRBV29-1 to TRBJ2-7, with 8 bases identical to TRBD2. V trimming: 4 bases; J trimming: 7 bases; junction bases outside the gene matches: 9. The CDR3 has 13 residues. Germline CDR1 reads SQVTM; CDR2 reads ANQGSEA. Here the CDR3 DNA reads TGCAGCGTTGGGAGCGGGAGCTCGGGGGAGCAGTACTTC. Its translation is CSVGSGSSGEQYF.

This chain connects TRBV5-1 to TRBJ2-7, with 12 bases identical to TRBD2. The germline V gene has CDR1 SGHRS and CDR2 YFSETQ. The V segment lost 4 bases and the J segment 4 bases; nucleotides outside the gene matches: 3. The CDR3 consists of 14 residues. DNA for the CDR3: TGCGCCAGCAGCAGGACTAGCGGGAATTACGAGCAGTACTTC. This translates into CASSRTSGNYEQYF.

This sequence joins TRBV28 and TRBJ2-2, with 11 bases matching TRBD2. CDR3 length equals 21 residues. V trimming: 5 bases; J trimming: 0 bases; junction bases outside the gene matches: 17. Looked up from germline, CDR1 is MDHEN and CDR2 is SYDVKM. The CDR3 region has the DNA TGTGCCAGCAGTGTACCGATTAGCGGGAGGGCCACGAAAGCGAACACCGGGGAGCTGTTTTTT. It yields the protein CASSVPISGRATKANTGELFF.

The V call is TRBV2, the J call TRBJ2-5; 10 bases line up with TRBD2. With 2 bases clipped from V and 5 bases from J, the junction kept 5 bases outside the gene matches. Germline V CDR1 and CDR2: SNHLY, FYNNEI. The CDR3 totals 15 residues. The CDR3 region is CASSELAGEWETQYF. As DNA, the CDR3 is TGTGCCAGCAGTGAACTAGCGGGAGAATGGGAGACCCAGTACTTC. Filled out from reference TRBV2 and TRBJ2-5, the complete variable domain reads EPEVTQTPSHQVTQMGQEVILRCVPISNHLYFYWYRQILGQKVEFLVSFYNNEISEKSEIFDDQFSVERPDGSNFTLKIRSTKLEDSAMYFCASSELAGEWETQYFGPGTRLLVL.